This is a list of T cell receptor beta chains from one sample in a study of cytomegalovirus exposure and HLA in healthy donors. The method was immunoSEQ multiplex PCR; TCRdb's version includes in-frame clones alone and lacks a portion of them. The sample comprises 95,000 to 150,000 clones, about 80% of which are singletons, and approximately 8.8% rests with the top ten. The sequencing sample was made of PBMCs. Receptor source: a female donor in good health and CMV-seropositive. The conserved cysteine and the conserved F or W are not part of the CDR3 here.

J gene,V gene,CDR3 protein
NA,TRBV6-5,ASSYSTGTGPYEQY
TRBJ1-5,TRBV6-6,ASSSSGTVSNQPQH
TRBJ2-1,TRBV27,ASLPQGQVDNEQF
TRBJ2-5,TRBV19,ASSTTGGRETQY
TRBJ2-7,TRBV29-1,SVRSSSYEQY
TRBJ1-2,TRBV2,ASSERQGRT
TRBJ1-4,TRBV5-1,ASSLTTGAGEKLF
TRBJ1-3,TRBV30,AWSPGTGSGNTIY
TRBJ1-1,TRBV7-9,ASSFGAVSTEAF
TRBJ2-3,TRBV5-6,ASSTTEADTQY
TRBJ1-2,TRBV4-3,ASSQDPSGGDLYGYT
TRBJ1-2,TRBV19,ASSNPGQAYGYT